Described below is a single T cell receptor beta chain sequence and its context. Its antigen is not identified. Only in-frame clones appear in the TCRdb table, and some are missing; sequencing was by immunoSEQ multiplex PCR. Among about 150,000 clones listed, approximately 86% were seen once. Trimming shortened V by 5 bases and J by 3 bases, and 11 bases separated the two germline ends. Germline V CDR1 and CDR2: GTSNPN, SVGIG (reference sequence). The CDR3 spans 14 residues. This specimen comes from a study of cytomegalovirus exposure and HLA in healthy donors. For the study at large: The same platform was used for the roughly 120 validation repertoires and the roughly 680 first-cohort repertoires, a later analysis reported.

Findings and caveats of the study: The listing of 150 or so TCR beta chains classed them as cytomegalovirus-associated.

Donors were drawn from the approximately 120-subject validation cohort, separate from the 666-subject first cohort. Sequenced material: PBMCs. The chain couples TRBV30 to TRBJ2-6; TRBD1 is a possible D gene (5 bases). The receptor's source is a man between 18 and 29 years old in good health and CMV-seropositive. CDR3 amino acids: CAWDQGVGANVLTF. For the CDR3, the DNA is TGTGCCTGGGACCAAGGGGTTGGGGCCAACGTCCTGACTTTC.